The 5 T cell receptor beta chains below come from one sample, sequenced in a study of blood T cell repertoires in COVID-19. The table came from immunoSEQ multiplex PCR; TCRdb's copy has only in-frame clones and leaves some out. The profile shows 220,000 or so clones, about 88% of them singletons. The sequenced material came from peripheral blood. These receptor sequences come from a woman in her forties or fifties with COVID-19, enrolled during active disease.

Only a few counts were recorded for this clone. The rearrangement links TRBV30 to TRBJ2-1; 7 bases are shared with TRBD2. There are 14 residues in the CDR3. V trimming: 4 bases; J trimming: 5 bases; junction bases outside the gene matches: 8. The germline V gene has CDR1 GTSNPN and CDR2 SVGIG (reference sequence). The CDR3 spells CAWNGLVVNNEQFF. DNA for the CDR3: TGTGCCTGGAATGGACTAGTAGTAAACAATGAGCAGTTCTTC.

This chain links TRBV24-1 with TRBJ2-2; 9 nucleotides match TRBD1. CDR3 length: 16 residues. Germline loops: CDR1 KGHDR, CDR2 SFDVKD. Trimming at V came to 1 base and at J to 4 bases, leaving 3 bases not matched to a gene. The CDR3 reads CATSDFRDRVTGELFF. Here the CDR3 DNA reads TGTGCCACCAGTGATTTCCGGGACAGGGTCACCGGGGAGCTGTTTTTT.

This clone was detected only once. Here the CDR3 reads CASSLAGGAGGRTDTQYF. Here the CDR3 DNA reads TGTGCCAGCAGCTTAGCAGGCGGAGCGGGGGGGCGGACAGATACGCAGTATTTT. V gene TRBV13 combines with J gene TRBJ2-3, with 10 bases lining up with TRBD2. This CDR3 contains 18 residues. Germline assignment: CDR1 PRHDT and CDR2 FYEKMQ (reference sequence). Trimming took 1 base from V and 3 from J; bases not matched to a gene: 10.

The rearrangement uses TRBV5-1 and TRBJ2-7, with 10 bases fitting TRBD2. Trimming removed 1 base from V and 4 bases from J; junction bases left unmatched: 5. Germline V gene data show CDR1 as SGHRS and CDR2 as YFSETQ. The CDR3 has 15 amino acids. The CDR3 coding sequence is TGCGCCAGCAGCTTGAGGAGCGGGGGGGTGTACGAGCAGTACTTC. This codes for CASSLRSGGVYEQYF.

The chain joins TRBV11-2 to TRBJ1-5; D not resolved. The CDR3 loop spans 14 amino acids. The ends were cut back, 6 bases at V and 1 base at J, with 10 bases in the middle. Germline V gene lookup returns CDR1 SGHAT and CDR2 FQNNGV. CDR3 amino acids: CASSRLPSNQPQHF. CDR3 nucleotides: TGTGCCAGCAGTCGACTCCCCAGCAATCAGCCCCAGCATTTT. Full variable domain (rest looked up from reference TRBV11-2 and TRBJ1-5): EAGVAQSPRYKIIEKRQSVAFWCNPISGHATLYWYQQILGQGPKLLIQFQNNGVVDDSQLPKDRFSAERLKGVDSTLKIQPAKLEDSAVYLCASSRLPSNQPQHFGDGTRLSIL.